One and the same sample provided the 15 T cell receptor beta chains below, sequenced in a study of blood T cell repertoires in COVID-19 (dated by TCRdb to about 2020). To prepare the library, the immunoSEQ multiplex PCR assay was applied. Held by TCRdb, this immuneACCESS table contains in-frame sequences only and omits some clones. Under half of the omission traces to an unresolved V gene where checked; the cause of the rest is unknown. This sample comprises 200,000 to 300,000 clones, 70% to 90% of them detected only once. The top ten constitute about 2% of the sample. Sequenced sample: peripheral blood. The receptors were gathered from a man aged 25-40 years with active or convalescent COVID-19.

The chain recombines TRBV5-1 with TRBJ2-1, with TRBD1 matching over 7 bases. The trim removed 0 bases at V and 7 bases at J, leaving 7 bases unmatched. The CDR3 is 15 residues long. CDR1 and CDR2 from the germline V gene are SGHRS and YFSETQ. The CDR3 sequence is CASSLEGASSNEQFF. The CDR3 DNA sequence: TGCGCCAGCAGCTTGGAGGGGGCGTCTTCTAATGAGCAGTTCTTC.

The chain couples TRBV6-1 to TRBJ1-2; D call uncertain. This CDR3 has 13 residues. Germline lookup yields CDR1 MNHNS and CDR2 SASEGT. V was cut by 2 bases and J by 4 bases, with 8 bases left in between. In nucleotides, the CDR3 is TGTGCCAGCAGTGAATCTCTCGGCTATGGCTACACCTTC. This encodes CASSESLGYGYTF.

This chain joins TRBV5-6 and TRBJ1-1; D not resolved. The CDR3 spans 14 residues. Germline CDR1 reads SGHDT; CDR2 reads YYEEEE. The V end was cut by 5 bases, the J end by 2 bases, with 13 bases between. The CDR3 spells CASRVRLINTEAFF. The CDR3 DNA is TGTGCCAGCAGGGTCCGTCTAATTAACACTGAAGCTTTCTTT. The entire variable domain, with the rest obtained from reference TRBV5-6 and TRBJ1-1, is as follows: DAGVTQSPTHLIKTRGQQVTLRCSPKSGHDTVSWYQQALGQGPQFIFQYYEEEERQRGNFPDRFSGHQFPNYSSELNVNALLLGDSALYLCASRVRLINTEAFFGQGTRLTVV.

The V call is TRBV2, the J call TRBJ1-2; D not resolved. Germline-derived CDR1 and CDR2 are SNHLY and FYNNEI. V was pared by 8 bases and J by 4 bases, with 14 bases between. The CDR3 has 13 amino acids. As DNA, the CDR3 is TGTGCCAGCGTGGAGGACGCCCCCTATGGCTACACCTTC. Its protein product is CASVEDAPYGYTF. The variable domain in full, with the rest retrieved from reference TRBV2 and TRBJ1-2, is EPEVTQTPSHQVTQMGQEVILRCVPISNHLYFYWYRQILGQKVEFLVSFYNNEISEKSEIFDDQFSVERPDGSNFTLKIRSTKLEDSAMYFCASVEDAPYGYTFGSGTRLTVV.

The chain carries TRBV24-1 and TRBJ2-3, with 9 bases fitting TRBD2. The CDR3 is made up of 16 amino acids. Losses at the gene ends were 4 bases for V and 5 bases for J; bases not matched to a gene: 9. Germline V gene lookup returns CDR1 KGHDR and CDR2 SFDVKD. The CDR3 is CATSDPSSGGGDTQYF. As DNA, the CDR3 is TGTGCCACCAGTGACCCTAGTAGCGGGGGAGGAGATACGCAGTATTTT.

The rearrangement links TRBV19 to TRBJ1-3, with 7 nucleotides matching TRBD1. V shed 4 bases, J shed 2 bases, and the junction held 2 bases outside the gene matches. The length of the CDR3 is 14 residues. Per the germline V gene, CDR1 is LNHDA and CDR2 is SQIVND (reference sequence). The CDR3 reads CASSRTGAGNTIYF. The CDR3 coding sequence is TGTGCCAGTAGTAGGACAGGAGCTGGAAACACCATATATTTT.

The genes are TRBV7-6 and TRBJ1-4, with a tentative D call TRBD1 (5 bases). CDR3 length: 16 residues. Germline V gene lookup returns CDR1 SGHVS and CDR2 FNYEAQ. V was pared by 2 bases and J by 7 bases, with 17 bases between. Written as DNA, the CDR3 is TGTGCCAGCAGCTTATTTAGTACAGGCCGAGGTGAAAAACTGTTTTTT. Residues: CASSLFSTGRGEKLFF.

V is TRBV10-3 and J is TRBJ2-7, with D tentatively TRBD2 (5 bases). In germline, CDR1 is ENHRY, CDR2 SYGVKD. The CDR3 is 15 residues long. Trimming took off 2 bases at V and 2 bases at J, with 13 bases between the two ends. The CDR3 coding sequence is TGTGCCATCAGTGAGATTCCAGCGGTGGCCTACGAGCAGTACTTC. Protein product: CAISEIPAVAYEQYF.

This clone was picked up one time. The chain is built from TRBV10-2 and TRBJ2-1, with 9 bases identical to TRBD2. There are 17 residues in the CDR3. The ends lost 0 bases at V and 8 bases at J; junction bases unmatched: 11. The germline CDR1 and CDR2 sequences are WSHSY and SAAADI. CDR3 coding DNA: TGCGCCAGCAGTGAGTCTGTCGGCAGCGGGGGGTTCGATGAGCAGTTCTTC. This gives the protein CASSESVGSGGFDEQFF.

The CDR3 DNA is TGTGCCAGCAGTGGGGACAGGGGGCTGCAGGAGCAGTACTTC. Translating gives CASSGDRGLQEQYF. The chain combines TRBV2 with TRBJ2-7; 12 nucleotides match TRBD1. The J segment lost 7 bases and the V segment lost 4 bases, leaving 5 bases of the junction unmatched. Germline V gives CDR1 SNHLY, CDR2 FYNNEI. The CDR3 spans 14 residues.

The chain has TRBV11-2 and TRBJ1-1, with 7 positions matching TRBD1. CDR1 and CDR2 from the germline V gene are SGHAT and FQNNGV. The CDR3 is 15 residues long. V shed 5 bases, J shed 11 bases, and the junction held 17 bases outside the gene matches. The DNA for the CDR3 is TGTGCCAGCAGCCCGCCCTCCTTAGGGACAGACGGGGCTTTCTTT. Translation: CASSPPSLGTDGAFF. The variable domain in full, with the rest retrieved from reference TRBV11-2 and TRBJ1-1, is EAGVAQSPRYKIIEKRQSVAFWCNPISGHATLYWYQQILGQGPKLLIQFQNNGVVDDSQLPKDRFSAERLKGVDSTLKIQPAKLEDSAVYLCASSPPSLGTDGAFFGQGTRLTVV.

CDR3 nucleotide sequence: TGTGCCAGCAGCGGGACACTAGCGGGGGTGTCAGATACGCAGTATTTT. Encoded protein: CASSGTLAGVSDTQYF. The rearrangement uses TRBV9 and TRBJ2-3, with 11 nucleotides matching TRBD2. After removal of 3 bases from V and 4 bases from J, the junction contained 7 bases not matched to a gene. CDR1 and CDR2 (germline): SGDLS, YYNGEE. The CDR3 sequence is 16 residues long.

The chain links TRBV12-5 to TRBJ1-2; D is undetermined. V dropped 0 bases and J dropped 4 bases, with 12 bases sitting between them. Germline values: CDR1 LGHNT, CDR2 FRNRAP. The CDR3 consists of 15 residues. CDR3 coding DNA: TGTGCTAGTGGTTTGGTTTCTCGAGCCCGCTATGGCTACACCTTC. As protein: CASGLVSRARYGYTF.

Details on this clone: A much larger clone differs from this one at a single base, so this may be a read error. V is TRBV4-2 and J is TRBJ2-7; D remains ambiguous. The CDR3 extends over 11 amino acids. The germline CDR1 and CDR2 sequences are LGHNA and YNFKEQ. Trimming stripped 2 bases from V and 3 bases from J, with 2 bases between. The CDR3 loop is CASSQHYEQYF. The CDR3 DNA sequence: TGTGCCAGCAGCCAACACTACGAGCAGTACTTC.

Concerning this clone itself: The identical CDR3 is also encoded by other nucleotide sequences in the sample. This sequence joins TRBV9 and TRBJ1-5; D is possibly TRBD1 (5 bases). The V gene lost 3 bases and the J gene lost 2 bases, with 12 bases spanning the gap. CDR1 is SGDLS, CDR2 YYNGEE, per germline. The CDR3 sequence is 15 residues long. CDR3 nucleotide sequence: TGTGCCAGCAGCGCTCAGGGTTCGGGCAATCAGCCCCAGCATTTT. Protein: CASSAQGSGNQPQHF.